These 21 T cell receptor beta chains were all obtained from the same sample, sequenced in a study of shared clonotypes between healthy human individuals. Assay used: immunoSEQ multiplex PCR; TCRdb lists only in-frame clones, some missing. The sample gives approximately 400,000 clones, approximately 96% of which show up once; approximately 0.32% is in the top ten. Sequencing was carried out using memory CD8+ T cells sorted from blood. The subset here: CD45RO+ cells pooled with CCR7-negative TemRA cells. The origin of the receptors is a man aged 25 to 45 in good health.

The CDR3 region has the DNA TGTGCCAGCAGAAAGACAGACAGCTCTGGGGCCAACGTCCTGACTTTC. Its protein product is CASRKTDSSGANVLTF. V is TRBV6-6 and J is TRBJ2-6, with TRBD1 as a possible D gene (5 bases). Germline assignment: CDR1 MNHNY and CDR2 SVGAGI (reference sequence). Trimming took 6 bases from V and 0 from J, leaving 12 bases between them. This CDR3 comprises 16 residues.

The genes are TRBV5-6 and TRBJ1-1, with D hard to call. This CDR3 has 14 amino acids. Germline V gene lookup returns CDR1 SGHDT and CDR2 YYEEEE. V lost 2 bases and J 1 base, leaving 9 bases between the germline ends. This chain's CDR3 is CASSLAFRNTEAFF. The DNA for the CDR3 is TGTGCCAGCAGCTTAGCTTTCAGGAACACTGAAGCTTTCTTT.

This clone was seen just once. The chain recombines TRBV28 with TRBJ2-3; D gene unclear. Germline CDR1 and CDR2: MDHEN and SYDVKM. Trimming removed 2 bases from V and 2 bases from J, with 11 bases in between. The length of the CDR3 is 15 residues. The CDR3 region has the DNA TGTGCCAGCAGTTTACGAGGCCACCACACAGATACGCAGTATTTT. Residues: CASSLRGHHTDTQYF.

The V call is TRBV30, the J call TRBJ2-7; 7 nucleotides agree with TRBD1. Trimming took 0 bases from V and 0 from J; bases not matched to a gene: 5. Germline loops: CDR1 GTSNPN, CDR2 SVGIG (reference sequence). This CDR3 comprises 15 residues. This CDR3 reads CAWSVGTVSSYEQYF. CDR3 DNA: TGTGCCTGGAGTGTCGGGACAGTAAGCTCCTACGAGCAGTACTTC. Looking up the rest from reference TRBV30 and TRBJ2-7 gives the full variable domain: SQTIHQWPATLVQPVGSPLSLECTVEGTSNPNLYWYRQAAGRGLQLLFYSVGIGQISSEVPQNLSASRPQDRQFILSSKKLLLSDSGFYLCAWSVGTVSSYEQYFGPGTRLTVT.

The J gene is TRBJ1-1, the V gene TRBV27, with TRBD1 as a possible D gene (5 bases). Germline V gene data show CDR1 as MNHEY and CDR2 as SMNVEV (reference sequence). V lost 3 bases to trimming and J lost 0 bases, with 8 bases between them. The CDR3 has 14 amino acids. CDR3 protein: CASSLSGMNTEAFF. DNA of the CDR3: TGTGCCAGCAGTTTGTCAGGGATGAACACTGAAGCTTTCTTT.

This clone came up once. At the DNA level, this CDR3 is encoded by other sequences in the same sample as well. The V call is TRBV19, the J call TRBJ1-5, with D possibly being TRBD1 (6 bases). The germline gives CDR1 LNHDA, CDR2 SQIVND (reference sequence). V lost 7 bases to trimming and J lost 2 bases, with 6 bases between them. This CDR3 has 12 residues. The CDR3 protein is CASTGGNQPQHF. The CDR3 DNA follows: TGTGCCAGTACAGGGGGCAATCAGCCCCAGCATTTT.

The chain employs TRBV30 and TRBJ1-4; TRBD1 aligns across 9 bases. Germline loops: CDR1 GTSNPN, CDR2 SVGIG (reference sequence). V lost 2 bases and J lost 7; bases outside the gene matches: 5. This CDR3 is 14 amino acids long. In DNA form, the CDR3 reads TGTGCCTGGAGTACAGGGGGCGGGAGTGAAAAACTGTTTTTT. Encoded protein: CAWSTGGGSEKLFF.

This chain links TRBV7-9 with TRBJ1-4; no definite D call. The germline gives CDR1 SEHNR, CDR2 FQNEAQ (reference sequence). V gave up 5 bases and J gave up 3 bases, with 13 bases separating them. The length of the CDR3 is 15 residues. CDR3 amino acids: CASSEGPAANEKLFF. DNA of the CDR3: TGTGCCAGCAGCGAAGGCCCAGCAGCTAATGAAAAACTGTTTTTT.

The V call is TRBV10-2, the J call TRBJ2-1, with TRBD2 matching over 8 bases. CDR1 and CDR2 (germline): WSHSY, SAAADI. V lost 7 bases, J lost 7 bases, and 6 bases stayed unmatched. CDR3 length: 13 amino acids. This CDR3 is CASKASGSNEQFF. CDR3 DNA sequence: TGCGCCAGCAAGGCTAGCGGGTCGAATGAGCAGTTCTTC.

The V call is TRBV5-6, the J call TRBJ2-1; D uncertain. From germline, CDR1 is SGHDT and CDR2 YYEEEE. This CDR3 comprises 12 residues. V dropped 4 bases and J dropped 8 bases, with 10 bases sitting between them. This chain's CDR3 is CASSIINDEQFF. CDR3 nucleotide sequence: TGTGCCAGCAGCATAATAAACGATGAGCAGTTCTTC.

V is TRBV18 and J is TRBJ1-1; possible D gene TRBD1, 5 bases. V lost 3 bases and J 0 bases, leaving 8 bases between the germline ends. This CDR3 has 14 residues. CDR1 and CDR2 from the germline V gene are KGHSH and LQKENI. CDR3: CASSPRTLNTEAFF. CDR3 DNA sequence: TGTGCCAGCTCACCGAGGACACTGAACACTGAAGCTTTCTTT.

This chain's CDR3 is CASRHASALPYNEQFF. In nucleotides, the CDR3 is TGTGCCAGCAGGCACGCTAGCGCCTTACCGTACAATGAGCAGTTCTTC. This chain joins TRBV7-2 and TRBJ2-1; weak D call: TRBD2 (6 bases). This CDR3 is built from 16 residues. The germline V gene has CDR1 SGHTA and CDR2 FQGNSA. V was cut by 6 bases and J by 4 bases, with 19 bases left in between.

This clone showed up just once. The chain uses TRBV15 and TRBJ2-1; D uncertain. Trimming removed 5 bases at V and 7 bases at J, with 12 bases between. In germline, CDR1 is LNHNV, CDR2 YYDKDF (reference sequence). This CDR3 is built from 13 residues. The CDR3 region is CATSLNRVNEQFF. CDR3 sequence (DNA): TGTGCCACCAGCCTGAATAGGGTAAATGAGCAGTTCTTC.

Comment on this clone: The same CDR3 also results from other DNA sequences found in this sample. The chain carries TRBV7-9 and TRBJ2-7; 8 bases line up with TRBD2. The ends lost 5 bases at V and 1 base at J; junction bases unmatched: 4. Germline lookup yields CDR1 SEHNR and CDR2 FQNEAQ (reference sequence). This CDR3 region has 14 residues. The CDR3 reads CASSPTSGSYEQYF. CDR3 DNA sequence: TGTGCCAGCAGCCCTACTAGCGGTTCCTACGAGCAGTACTTC.

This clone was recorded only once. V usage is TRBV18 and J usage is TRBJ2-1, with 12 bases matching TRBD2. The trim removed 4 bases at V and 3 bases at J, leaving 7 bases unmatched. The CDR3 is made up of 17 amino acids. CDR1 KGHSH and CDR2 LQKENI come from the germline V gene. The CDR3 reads CASSRPSGRGYYNEQFF. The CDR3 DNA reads TGTGCCAGCTCACGTCCTAGCGGGAGGGGGTACTACAATGAGCAGTTCTTC. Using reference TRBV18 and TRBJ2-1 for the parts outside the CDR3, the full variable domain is NAGVMQNPRHLVRRRGQEARLRCSPMKGHSHVYWYRQLPEEGLKFMVYLQKENIIDESGMPKERFSAEFPKEGPSILRIQQVVRGDSAAYFCASSRPSGRGYYNEQFFGPGTRLTVL.

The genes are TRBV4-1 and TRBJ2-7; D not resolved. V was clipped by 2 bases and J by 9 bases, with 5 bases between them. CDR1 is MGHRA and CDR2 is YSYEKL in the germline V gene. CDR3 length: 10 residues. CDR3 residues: CASSQRAQYF. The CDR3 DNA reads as TGCGCCAGCAGCCAACGGGCGCAGTACTTC.

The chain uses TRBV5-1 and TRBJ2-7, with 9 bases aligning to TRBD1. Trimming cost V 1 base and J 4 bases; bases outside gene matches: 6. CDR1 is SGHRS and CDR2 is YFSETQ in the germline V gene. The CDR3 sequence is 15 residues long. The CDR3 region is CASSLTGGSYYEQYF. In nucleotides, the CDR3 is TGCGCCAGCAGCTTGACAGGGGGCAGCTATTACGAGCAGTACTTC.

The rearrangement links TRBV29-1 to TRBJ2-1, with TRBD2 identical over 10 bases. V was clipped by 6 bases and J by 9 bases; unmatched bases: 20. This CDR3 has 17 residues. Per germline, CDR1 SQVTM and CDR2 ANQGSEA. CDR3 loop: CSVGGRLAGDLGSEQFF. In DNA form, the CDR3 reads TGCAGCGTCGGAGGGAGGCTAGCGGGAGATCTCGGGAGTGAGCAGTTCTTC.

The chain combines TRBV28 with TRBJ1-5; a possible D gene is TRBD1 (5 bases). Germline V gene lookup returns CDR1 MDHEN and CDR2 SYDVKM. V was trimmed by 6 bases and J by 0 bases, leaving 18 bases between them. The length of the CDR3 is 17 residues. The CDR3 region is CASRPYRGGYSNQPQHF. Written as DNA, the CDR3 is TGTGCCAGCAGACCCTATCGGGGGGGGTATAGCAATCAGCCCCAGCATTTT.

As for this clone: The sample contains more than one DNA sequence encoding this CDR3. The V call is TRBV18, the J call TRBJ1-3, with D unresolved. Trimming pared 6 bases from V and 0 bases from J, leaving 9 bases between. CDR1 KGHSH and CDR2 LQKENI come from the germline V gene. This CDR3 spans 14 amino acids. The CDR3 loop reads CASSPGLSGNTIYF. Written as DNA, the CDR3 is TGTGCCAGCTCCCCTGGACTCTCTGGAAACACCATATATTTT.

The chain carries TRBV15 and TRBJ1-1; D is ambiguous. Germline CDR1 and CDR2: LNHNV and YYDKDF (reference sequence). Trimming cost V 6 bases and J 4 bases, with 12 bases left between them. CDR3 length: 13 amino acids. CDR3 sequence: CATSTTGVTEAFF. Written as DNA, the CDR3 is TGTGCCACCAGTACGACCGGGGTCACTGAAGCTTTCTTT.